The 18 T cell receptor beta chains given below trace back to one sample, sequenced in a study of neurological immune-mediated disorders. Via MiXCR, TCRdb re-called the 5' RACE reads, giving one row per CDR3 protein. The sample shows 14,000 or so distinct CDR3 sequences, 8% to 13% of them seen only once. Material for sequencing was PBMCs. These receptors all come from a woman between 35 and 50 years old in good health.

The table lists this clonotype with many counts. CDR3 in amino acids: CASSSPLAGPWTGELFF. In DNA form, the CDR3 reads TGTGCCAGCAGCTCGCCCCTAGCGGGGCCTTGGACCGGGGAGCTGTTTTTT. The V gene is TRBV5-6, the J gene TRBJ2-2; 9 bases are shared with TRBD2. The trim removed 3 bases at V and 5 bases at J, leaving 11 bases unmatched. The CDR3 has 17 residues. Germline V gene lookup returns CDR1 SGHDT and CDR2 YYEEEE.

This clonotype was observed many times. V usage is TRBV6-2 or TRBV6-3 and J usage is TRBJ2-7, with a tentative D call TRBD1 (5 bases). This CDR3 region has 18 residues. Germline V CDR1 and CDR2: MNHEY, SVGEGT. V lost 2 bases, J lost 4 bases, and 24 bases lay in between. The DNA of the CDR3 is TGTGCCAGCAGTTACCGAGTAGGGGCTAGATCCGGCCTTTACGAGCAGTACTTC. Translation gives CASSYRVGARSGLYEQYF.

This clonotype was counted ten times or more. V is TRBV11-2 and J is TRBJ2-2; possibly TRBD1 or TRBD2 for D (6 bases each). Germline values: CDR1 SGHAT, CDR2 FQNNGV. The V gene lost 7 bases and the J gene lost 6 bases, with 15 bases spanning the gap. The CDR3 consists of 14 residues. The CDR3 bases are TGTGCCAGCACCCCGGTTAGGGGGGCCGGGGAGCTGTTTTTT. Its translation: CASTPVRGAGELFF.

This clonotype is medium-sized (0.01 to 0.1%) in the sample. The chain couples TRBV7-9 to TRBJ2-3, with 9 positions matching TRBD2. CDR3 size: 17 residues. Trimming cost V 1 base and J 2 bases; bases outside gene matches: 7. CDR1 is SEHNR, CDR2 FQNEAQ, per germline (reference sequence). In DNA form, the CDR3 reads TGTGCCAGCAGCTTAGATGGCGGGAGGGTGACCACAGATACGCAGTATTTT. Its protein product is CASSLDGGRVTTDTQYF.

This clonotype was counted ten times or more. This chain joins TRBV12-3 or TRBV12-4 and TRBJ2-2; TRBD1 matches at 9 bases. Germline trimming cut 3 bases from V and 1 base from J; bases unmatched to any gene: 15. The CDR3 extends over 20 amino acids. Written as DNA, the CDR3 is TGTGCCAGCAGTTTGAGTGGGTCGGGGACAGGGACTTTGAACACCGGGGAGCTGTTTTTT. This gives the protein CASSLSGSGTGTLNTGELFF.

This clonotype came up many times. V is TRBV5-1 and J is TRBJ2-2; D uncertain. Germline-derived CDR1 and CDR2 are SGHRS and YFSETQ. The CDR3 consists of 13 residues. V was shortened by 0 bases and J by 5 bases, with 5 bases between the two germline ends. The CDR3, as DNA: TGCGCCAGCAGCTTGGCCGGGACCGGGGAGCTGTTTTTT. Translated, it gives CASSLAGTGELFF.

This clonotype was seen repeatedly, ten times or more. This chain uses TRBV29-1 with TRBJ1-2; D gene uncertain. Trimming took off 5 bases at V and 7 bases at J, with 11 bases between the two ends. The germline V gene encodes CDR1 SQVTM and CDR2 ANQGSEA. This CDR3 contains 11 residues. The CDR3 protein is CSVRRERGYTF. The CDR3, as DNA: TGCAGCGTTCGGAGGGAGCGTGGCTACACCTTC.

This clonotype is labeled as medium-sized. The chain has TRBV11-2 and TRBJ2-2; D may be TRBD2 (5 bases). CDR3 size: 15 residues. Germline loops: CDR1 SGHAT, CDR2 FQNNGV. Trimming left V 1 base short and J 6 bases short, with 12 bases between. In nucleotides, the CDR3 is TGTGCCAGCAGCTTAGCGGGGTCACTCTCCGGGGAGCTGTTTTTT. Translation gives CASSLAGSLSGELFF.

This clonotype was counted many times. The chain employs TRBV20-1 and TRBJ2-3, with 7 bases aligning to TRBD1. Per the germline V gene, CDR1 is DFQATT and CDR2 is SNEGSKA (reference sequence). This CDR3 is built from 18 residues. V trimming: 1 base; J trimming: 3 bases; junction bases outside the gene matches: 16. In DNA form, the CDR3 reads TGCAGTGCTAGAGTTTATGCCCAGGCAGGGGGTCGAACAGATACGCAGTATTTT. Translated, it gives CSARVYAQAGGRTDTQYF.

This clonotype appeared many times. The CDR3 is CASSPLSGGTSTDTQYF. CDR3 DNA: TGCGCCAGCAGCCCCTTAAGCGGGGGTACCAGCACAGATACGCAGTATTTT. V is TRBV5-1 and J is TRBJ2-3; TRBD2 aligns across 8 bases. Germline V lookup: CDR1 SGHRS, CDR2 YFSETQ. The junction had 10 bases not matched to a gene; V was cut back by 4 bases and J by 0 bases. This CDR3 is 17 amino acids long.

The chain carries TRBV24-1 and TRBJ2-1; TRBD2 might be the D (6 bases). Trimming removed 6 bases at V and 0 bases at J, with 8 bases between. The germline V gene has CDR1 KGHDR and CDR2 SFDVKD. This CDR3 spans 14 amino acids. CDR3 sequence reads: CATSSGSSYNEQFF. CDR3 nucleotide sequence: TGTGCCACCAGTAGCGGGTCCTCCTACAATGAGCAGTTCTTC.

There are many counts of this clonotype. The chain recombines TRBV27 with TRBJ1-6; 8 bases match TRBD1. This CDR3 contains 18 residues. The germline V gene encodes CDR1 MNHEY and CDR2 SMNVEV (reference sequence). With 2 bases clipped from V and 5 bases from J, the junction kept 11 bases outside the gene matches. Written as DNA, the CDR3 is TGTGCCAGCAGTTTAGTTGGGTCAGGGGGCGTAAATAATTCACCCCTCCACTTT. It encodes CASSLVGSGGVNNSPLHF.

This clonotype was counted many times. CDR3 sequence reads: CASSLQGLAGPYEQYF. The CDR3, as DNA: TGTGCCAGCAGCCTACAGGGACTAGCGGGTCCCTACGAGCAGTACTTC. This chain uses TRBV7-2 with TRBJ2-7, with TRBD2 matching 12 bases. In germline, CDR1 is SGHTA, CDR2 FQGNSA. V dropped 5 bases and J dropped 2; count of bases not matched to a gene: 7. CDR3 length equals 16 residues.

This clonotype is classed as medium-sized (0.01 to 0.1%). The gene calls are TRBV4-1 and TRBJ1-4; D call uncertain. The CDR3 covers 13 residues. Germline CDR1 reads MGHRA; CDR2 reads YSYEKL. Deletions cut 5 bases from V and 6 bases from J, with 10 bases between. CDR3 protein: CASSRSGYEKLFF. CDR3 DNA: TGCGCCAGCAGCAGATCGGGCTATGAAAAACTGTTTTTT.

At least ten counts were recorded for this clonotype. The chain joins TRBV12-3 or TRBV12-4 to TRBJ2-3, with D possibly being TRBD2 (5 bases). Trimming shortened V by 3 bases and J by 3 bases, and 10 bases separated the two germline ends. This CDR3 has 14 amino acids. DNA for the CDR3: TGTGCCAGCAGTTTTTGGGGAGTTACAGATACGCAGTATTTT. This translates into CASSFWGVTDTQYF.

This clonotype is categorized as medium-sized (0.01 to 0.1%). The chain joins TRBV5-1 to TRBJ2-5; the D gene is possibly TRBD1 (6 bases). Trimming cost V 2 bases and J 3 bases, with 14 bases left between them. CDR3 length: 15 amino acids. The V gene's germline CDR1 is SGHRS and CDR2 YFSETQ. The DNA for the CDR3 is TGCGCCAGCAGCTTTGGTGGGGGCTTTGAAGAGACCCAGTACTTC. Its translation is CASSFGGGFEETQYF.

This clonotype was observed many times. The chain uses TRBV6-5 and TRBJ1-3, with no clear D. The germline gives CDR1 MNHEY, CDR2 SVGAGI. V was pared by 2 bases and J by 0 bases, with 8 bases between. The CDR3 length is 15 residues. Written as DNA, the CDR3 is TGTGCCAGCAGTTACGAGGGAATCTCTGGAAACACCATATATTTT. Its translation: CASSYEGISGNTIYF.

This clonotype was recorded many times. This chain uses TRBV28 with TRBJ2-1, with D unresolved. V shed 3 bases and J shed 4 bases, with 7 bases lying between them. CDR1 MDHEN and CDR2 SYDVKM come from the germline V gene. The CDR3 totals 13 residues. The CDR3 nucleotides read TGTGCCAGCAGTTTCTCCCTGTACAATGAGCAGTTCTTC. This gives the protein CASSFSLYNEQFF.